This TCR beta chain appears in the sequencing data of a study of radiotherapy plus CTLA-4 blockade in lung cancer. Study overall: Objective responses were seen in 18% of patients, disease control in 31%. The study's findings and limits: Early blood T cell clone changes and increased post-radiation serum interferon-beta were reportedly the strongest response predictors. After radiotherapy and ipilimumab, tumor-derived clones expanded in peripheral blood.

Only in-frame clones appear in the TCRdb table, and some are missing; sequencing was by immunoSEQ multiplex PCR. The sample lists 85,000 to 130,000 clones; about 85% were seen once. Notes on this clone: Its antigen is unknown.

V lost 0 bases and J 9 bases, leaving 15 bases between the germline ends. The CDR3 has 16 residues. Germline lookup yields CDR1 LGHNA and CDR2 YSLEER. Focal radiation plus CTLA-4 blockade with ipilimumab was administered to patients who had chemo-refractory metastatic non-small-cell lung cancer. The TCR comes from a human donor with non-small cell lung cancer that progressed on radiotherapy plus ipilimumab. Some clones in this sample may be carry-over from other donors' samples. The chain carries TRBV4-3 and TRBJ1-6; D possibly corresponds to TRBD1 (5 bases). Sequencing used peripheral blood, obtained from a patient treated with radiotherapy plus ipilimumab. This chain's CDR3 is CASSQDSRGVLSPLHF. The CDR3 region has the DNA TGCGCCAGCAGCCAAGATTCCCGGGGGGTACTTTCACCCCTCCACTTT.